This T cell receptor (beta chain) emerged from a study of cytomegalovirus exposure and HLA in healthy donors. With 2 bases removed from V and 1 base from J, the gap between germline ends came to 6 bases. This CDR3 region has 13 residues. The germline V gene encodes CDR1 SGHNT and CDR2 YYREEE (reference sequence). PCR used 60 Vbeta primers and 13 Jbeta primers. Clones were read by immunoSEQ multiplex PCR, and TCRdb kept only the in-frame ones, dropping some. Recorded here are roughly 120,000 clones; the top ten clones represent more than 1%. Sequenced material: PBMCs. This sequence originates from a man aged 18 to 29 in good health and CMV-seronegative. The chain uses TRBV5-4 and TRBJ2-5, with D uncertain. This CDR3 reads CASSFSSQETQYF. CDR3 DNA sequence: TGTGCCAGCAGCTTCTCCTCCCAAGAGACCCAGTACTTC.